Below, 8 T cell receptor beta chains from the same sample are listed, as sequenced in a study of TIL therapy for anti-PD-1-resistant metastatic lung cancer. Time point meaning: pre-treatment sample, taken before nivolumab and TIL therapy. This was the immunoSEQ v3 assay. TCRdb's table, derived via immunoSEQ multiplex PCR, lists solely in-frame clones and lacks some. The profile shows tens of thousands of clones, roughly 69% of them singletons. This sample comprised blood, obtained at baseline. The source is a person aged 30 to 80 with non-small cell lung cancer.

The CDR3 DNA reads TGCGCCAGCAGCCCAACAGGGCACACTGAAGCTTTCTTT. Its protein product is CASSPTGHTEAFF. The chain couples TRBV5-1 to TRBJ1-1; tentatively, D is TRBD1 (6 bases). The CDR3 is 13 residues long. Trimming stripped 4 bases from V and 3 bases from J, with 10 bases between. Germline CDR1 and CDR2: SGHRS and YFSETQ.

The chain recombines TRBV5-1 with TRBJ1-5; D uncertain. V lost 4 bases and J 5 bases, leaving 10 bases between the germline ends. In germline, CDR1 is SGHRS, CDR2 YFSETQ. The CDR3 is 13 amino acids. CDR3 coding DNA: TGCGCCAGCAGCCCCGACTCGGATCAGCCCCAGCATTTT. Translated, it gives CASSPDSDQPQHF.

CDR3: CASSTTQGADEKLFF. The CDR3 region has the DNA TGTGCCAGTAGTACCACCCAGGGGGCAGATGAAAAACTGTTTTTT. The genes are TRBV19 and TRBJ1-4, with 8 bases fitting TRBD1. Germline V gene data show CDR1 as LNHDA and CDR2 as SQIVND (reference sequence). The CDR3 runs to 15 residues. The V segment lost 4 bases and the J segment 6 bases; nucleotides outside the gene matches: 7.

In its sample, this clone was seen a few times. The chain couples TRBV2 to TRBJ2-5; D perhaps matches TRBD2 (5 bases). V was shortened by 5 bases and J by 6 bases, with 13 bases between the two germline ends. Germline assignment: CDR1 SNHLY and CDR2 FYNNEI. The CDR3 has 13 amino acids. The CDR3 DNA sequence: TGTGCCAGCAGTCAGGAAGGAGGTCAGACCCAGTACTTC. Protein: CASSQEGGQTQYF.

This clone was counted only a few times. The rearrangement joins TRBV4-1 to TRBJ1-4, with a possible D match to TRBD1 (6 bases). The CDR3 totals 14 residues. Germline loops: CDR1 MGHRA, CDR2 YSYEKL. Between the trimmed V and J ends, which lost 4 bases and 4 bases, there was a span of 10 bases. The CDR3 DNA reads TGCGCCAGCAGCCCCGGGACACGTAATGAAAAACTGTTTTTT. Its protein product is CASSPGTRNEKLFF.

The CDR3 nucleotides read TGTGCCAGCAGTAGGACAGGGGGCGACACAGATACGCAGTATTTT. Translation gives CASSRTGGDTDTQYF. V usage is TRBV25-1 and J usage is TRBJ2-3, with TRBD1 matching over 11 bases. Germline V gene sequence: CDR1 MGHDK, CDR2 SYGVNS. The CDR3 totals 15 residues. Germline trimming cut 5 bases from V and 2 bases from J; bases unmatched to any gene: 3. Using reference TRBV25-1 and TRBJ2-3 for the parts outside the CDR3, the full variable domain is EADIYQTPRYLVIGTGKKITLECSQTMGHDKMYWYQQDPGMELHLIHYSYGVNSTEKGDLSSESTVSRIRTEHFPLTLESARPSHTSQYLCASSRTGGDTDTQYFGPGTRLTVL.

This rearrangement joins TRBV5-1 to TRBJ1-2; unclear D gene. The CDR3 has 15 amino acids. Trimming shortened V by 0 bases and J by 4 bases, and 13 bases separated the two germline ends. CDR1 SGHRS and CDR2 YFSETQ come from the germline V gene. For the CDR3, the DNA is TGCGCCAGCAGCTTGGGGAGTTTTCCTCTCTATGGCTACACCTTC. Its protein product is CASSLGSFPLYGYTF.

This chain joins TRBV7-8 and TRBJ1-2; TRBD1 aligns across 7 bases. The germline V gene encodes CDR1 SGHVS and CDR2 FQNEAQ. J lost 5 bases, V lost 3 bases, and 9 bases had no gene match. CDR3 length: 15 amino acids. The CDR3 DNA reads TGTGCCAGCAGCTTTTATAGGGGGACAGATTATGGCTACACCTTC. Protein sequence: CASSFYRGTDYGYTF.